These 7 T cell receptor beta chains share one sample of origin, sequenced in a study of OX40 agonist ivuxolimab in advanced cancers. Repertoires were generated with immunoSEQ multiplex PCR, while TCRdb's copy carries only in-frame clones and drops some. The sample holds over 85,000 clones, about 90% seen once. The source material was CD4+ or CD8+ T cells sorted from blood, sampled in a trial of the OX40 agonist ivuxolimab. These TCRs come from an adult with an advanced solid tumor such as melanoma, head and neck, liver or kidney cancer.

V and J are TRBV5-1 and TRBJ1-1; D perhaps matches TRBD1 (5 bases). The CDR3 sequence is 16 residues long. The V and J ends lost 0 bases and 0 bases respectively, with 12 bases between them. CDR1 and CDR2 (germline): SGHRS, YFSETQ. The CDR3 here is CASSLDGTDMNTEAFF. CDR3 DNA: TGCGCCAGCAGCTTGGATGGGACCGACATGAACACTGAAGCTTTCTTT.

The chain is built from TRBV12-5 and TRBJ2-1, with 10 nucleotides matching TRBD2. The ends lost 0 bases at V and 0 bases at J; junction bases unmatched: 14. The CDR3 consists of 21 residues. Germline CDR1 and CDR2: LGHNT and FRNRAP. The CDR3 DNA is TGTGCTAGTGGTTTGGTAAGGGGGGGGATTGTAGCGGGAGGCTCCTACAATGAGCAGTTCTTC. It is translated as CASGLVRGGIVAGGSYNEQFF.

This clone was seen a handful of times. This sample includes further DNA sequences coding for the same CDR3. The chain is built from TRBV20-1 and TRBJ1-1; D unclear. The CDR3 totals 11 residues. From germline, CDR1 is DFQATT and CDR2 SNEGSKA (reference sequence). V lost 6 bases and J lost 1, with 6 bases in between. The CDR3 nucleotides are TGCAGTGCCCCAAGGAACACTGAAGCTTTCTTT. Protein sequence: CSAPRNTEAFF.

The chain has TRBV7-8 and TRBJ1-5; TRBD1 matches 7 bases. Germline CDR1 is SGHVS and CDR2 is FQNEAQ. CDR3 length: 14 amino acids. The trim removed 4 bases at V and 7 bases at J, leaving 7 bases unmatched. CDR3 in DNA: TGTGCCAGCAGCTCCCGACAGGGCGGGCAGCCCCAGCATTTT. Its protein product is CASSSRQGGQPQHF.

J is TRBJ2-2 and V is TRBV7-3; tentatively, D is TRBD2 (5 bases). The germline V gene encodes CDR1 SGHTA and CDR2 FQGTGA. This CDR3 has 15 amino acids. The germline V and J ends were trimmed by 0 bases and 1 base, with 6 bases remaining between them. The CDR3 loop is CASSLTRGNTGELFF. CDR3 nucleotides: TGTGCCAGCAGCTTAACCCGGGGGAACACCGGGGAGCTGTTTTTT.

This clone showed up just once. V is TRBV11-3 and J is TRBJ2-1, with unresolved D. Deletions cut 1 base from V and 6 bases from J, with 4 bases between. The CDR3 runs to 12 residues. Germline V gene data show CDR1 as SGHNT and CDR2 as YENEEA. CDR3 region: CASSLVSNEQFF. CDR3 nucleotide sequence: TGTGCCAGCAGCTTAGTGAGCAATGAGCAGTTCTTC.

The chain carries TRBV6-6 and TRBJ1-2, with D possibly TRBD1 on 5 matching bases. The CDR3 runs to 16 residues. The V end lost 0 bases, the J end lost 8 bases, and 19 bases lay between the germline ends. In germline, CDR1 is MNHNY, CDR2 SVGAGI (reference sequence). CDR3 residues: CASSYSGWQGSWGYTF. The CDR3 region has the DNA TGTGCCAGCAGTTACTCGGGGTGGCAGGGATCGTGGGGCTACACCTTC.